The 21 T cell receptor beta chains below all came from one sample that was sequenced in a study of response to subunit inactivated influenza vaccine. TCRdb called the RT-PCR reads again in MiXCR, with one record for every CDR3 protein. The table records about 620,000 distinct CDR3 sequences, roughly 10% of them present only once. These data also featured in a second study, about T cells expressing NK-cell markers. In that study: 5'RACE template switching with UMIs produced the TCR beta cDNA.

This specimen consisted of PBMCs from blood, obtained on the day of vaccination. The source is a man between 45 and 60 years old who received an inactivated influenza vaccine.

The gene calls are TRBV29-1 and TRBJ1-4; perhaps TRBD1 as D (5 bases). The germline V and J ends were trimmed by 7 bases and 4 bases, with 10 bases remaining between them. The germline V gene has CDR1 SQVTM and CDR2 ANQGSEA. This CDR3 is built from 12 residues. CDR3 nucleotide sequence: TGCAGCGCCTCAGGGCTTAATGAAAAACTGTTTTTT. This sequence encodes CSASGLNEKLFF.

Details on this clonotype: A junction boundary mismatches the germline segment, possibly from a read error. The chain employs TRBV18 and TRBJ2-3, with TRBD1 matching over 7 bases. Germline V gene data show CDR1 as KGHSH and CDR2 as LQKENI. The CDR3 spans 15 residues. CDR3 in amino acids: CASSPPGQSLYTQYF. Written as DNA, the CDR3 is TGTGCCAGCTCTCCACCGGGACAGAGTCTCTATACGCAGTATTTT.

Ten or more counts support this clonotype. The chain is built from TRBV7-2 and TRBJ2-1, with 11 nucleotides matching TRBD2. The CDR3 totals 16 residues. Germline lookup yields CDR1 SGHTA and CDR2 FQGNSA. V was pared by 7 bases and J by 6 bases, with 11 bases of the junction left unmatched. The CDR3 sequence: CASKTSGSEVGNEQFF. In DNA, the CDR3 is TGTGCCAGCAAAACTAGCGGGAGCGAAGTGGGCAATGAGCAGTTCTTC.

This clonotype was picked up a small number of times. The chain couples TRBV6-5 to TRBJ2-2; 7 nucleotides agree with TRBD2. Losses at the gene ends were 0 bases for V and 3 bases for J; bases not matched to a gene: 1. CDR3 length: 15 amino acids. Germline V gene data show CDR1 as MNHEY and CDR2 as SVGAGI. As DNA, the CDR3 is TGTGCCAGCAGTTACTCGGGGGGGGACACCGGGGAGCTGTTTTTT. This gives the protein CASSYSGGDTGELFF.

This clonotype showed up just a few times. This sequence joins TRBV13 and TRBJ2-3; 15 nucleotides match TRBD2. After removal of 4 bases from V and 6 bases from J, the junction contained 11 bases not matched to a gene. The CDR3 is 18 amino acids. The germline CDR1 and CDR2 sequences are PRHDT and FYEKMQ (reference sequence). CDR3 coding DNA: TGTGCCAGCAGCTCCCGGGGACTAGCGGGGGGCCCTCCCGATACGCAGTATTTT. Translated: CASSSRGLAGGPPDTQYF. The complete variable domain, with remaining parts taken from reference TRBV13 and TRBJ2-3, reads AAGVIQSPRHLIKEKRETATLKCYPIPRHDTVYWYQQGPGQDPQFLISFYEKMQSDKGSIPDRFSAQQFSDYHSELNMSSLELGDSALYFCASSSRGLAGGPPDTQYFGPGTRLTVL.

The V gene is TRBV4-3, the J gene TRBJ1-4, with a weak D call TRBD1 (6 bases). This CDR3 spans 13 amino acids. V was shortened by 4 bases and J by 8 bases, with 11 bases between the two germline ends. Germline V gene data show CDR1 as LGHNA and CDR2 as YSLEER. The DNA for the CDR3 is TGCGCCAGCAGCCGGAATGACAGGGAAAAACTGTTTTTT. Translation: CASSRNDREKLFF.

This clonotype was seen a few times. The chain carries TRBV20-1 and TRBJ2-1; D possibly corresponds to TRBD2 (5 bases). CDR1 DFQATT and CDR2 SNEGSKA come from the germline V gene (reference sequence). With 6 bases removed from V and 6 bases from J, the gap between germline ends came to 15 bases. There are 13 residues in the CDR3. CDR3 residues: CSAAAGFLNEQFF. The CDR3 DNA sequence: TGCAGTGCAGCGGCAGGTTTTCTCAATGAGCAGTTCTTC.

The rearrangement uses TRBV5-5 and TRBJ1-5, with 8 bases that match TRBD1. Trimming removed 4 bases from V and 5 bases from J; junction bases left unmatched: 11. Germline values: CDR1 SGHKS, CDR2 YYEKEE (reference sequence). This CDR3 contains 16 residues. The CDR3 here is CASSTSDRALYQPQHF. CDR3 sequence (DNA): TGTGCCAGCAGCACATCGGACAGGGCCCTTTATCAGCCCCAGCATTTT.

The chain couples TRBV20-1 to TRBJ1-6; 8 bases map to TRBD1. CDR1 is DFQATT and CDR2 is SNEGSKA in the germline V gene (reference sequence). The CDR3 is made up of 14 amino acids. V lost 4 bases, J lost 8 bases, and 7 bases stayed unmatched. The CDR3 protein is CSAKPGQGHSPLHF. The CDR3 DNA reads as TGCAGTGCTAAACCTGGACAGGGTCATTCACCCCTCCACTTT.

The chain combines TRBV7-8 with TRBJ2-7, with TRBD1 matching over 7 bases. The J segment lost 4 bases and the V segment lost 4 bases, leaving 16 bases of the junction unmatched. The CDR3 has 17 residues. CDR1 and CDR2 from the germline V gene are SGHVS and FQNEAQ. The DNA of the CDR3 is TGTGCCAGCAGCTCCAGACCCGCAGGGGGATTGGATTACGAGCAGTACTTC. Amino acids: CASSSRPAGGLDYEQYF.

This chain uses TRBV12-3 or TRBV12-4 with TRBJ2-4; 8 nucleotides line up with TRBD2. The CDR3 is 14 residues long. V shed 4 bases and J 6 bases; nucleotides not matched to a gene: 5. The CDR3 loop reads CASSSSGGLNIQYF. The CDR3 DNA sequence: TGTGCCAGCAGTTCCAGCGGGGGCCTAAACATTCAGTACTTC.

This clonotype was counted a few times. The genes are TRBV5-1 and TRBJ2-3; 12 bases agree with TRBD2. Germline CDR1 SGHRS, CDR2 YFSETQ. CDR3 length equals 16 residues. The ends lost 2 bases at V and 4 bases at J; junction bases unmatched: 5. The CDR3, as DNA: TGCGCCAGCAGCTTATTACTAGCGGGAGGTTCAGATACGCAGTATTTT. Translating it yields CASSLLLAGGSDTQYF.

This clonotype occurred many times. The rearrangement uses TRBV29-1 and TRBJ2-3, with 14 bases that match TRBD2. With 5 bases clipped from V and 6 bases from J, the junction kept 7 bases outside the gene matches. The germline V gene has CDR1 SQVTM and CDR2 ANQGSEA. The CDR3 loop spans 15 amino acids. CDR3 sequence (DNA): TGCAGCGTTCGTTCCGGGACTAGCGGGGGCGATACGCAGTATTTT. Translation gives CSVRSGTSGGDTQYF.

This clonotype was seen only a few times. The rearrangement links TRBV28 to TRBJ1-1; D unresolved. V lost 5 bases to trimming and J lost 4 bases, with 11 bases between them. CDR1 and CDR2 (germline): MDHEN, SYDVKM. The CDR3 is made up of 13 amino acids. This chain's CDR3 is CASSTPGGTEAFF. Here the CDR3 DNA reads TGTGCCAGCAGTACCCCCGGTGGCACTGAAGCTTTCTTT.

This chain joins TRBV30 and TRBJ1-5; no clear D. Per the germline V gene, CDR1 is GTSNPN and CDR2 is SVGIG (reference sequence). Trimming left V 3 bases short and J 7 bases short, with 13 bases between. CDR3 length equals 13 residues. The CDR3 nucleotides read TGTGCCTGGAGCGACGGGGTCGGGCAGCCCCAGCATTTT. Amino acid sequence: CAWSDGVGQPQHF.

This chain joins TRBV5-1 and TRBJ1-1; D ambiguous. The V gene lost 4 bases and the J gene lost 0 bases, with 10 bases spanning the gap. This CDR3 spans 14 amino acids. Germline CDR1 is SGHRS and CDR2 is YFSETQ. CDR3 in DNA: TGCGCCAGCAGCCATGAGACCTTGAACACTGAAGCTTTCTTT. Protein product: CASSHETLNTEAFF.

This chain links TRBV20-1 with TRBJ2-1; TRBD2 matches 10 bases. The CDR3 spans 14 residues. The V gene end was trimmed by 7 bases and the J gene end by 9 bases; junction bases not matched to a gene: 12. The germline CDR1 and CDR2 sequences are DFQATT and SNEGSKA (reference sequence). The CDR3 sequence: CSETLAGVSREQFF. The CDR3 DNA sequence: TGCAGTGAAACTCTAGCGGGAGTTTCGCGTGAGCAGTTCTTC.

Only a few counts were recorded for this clonotype. The chain carries TRBV9 and TRBJ1-5, with D unclear. The CDR3 is 11 amino acids. V was clipped by 2 bases and J by 5 bases, with 2 bases between them. Germline V lookup: CDR1 SGDLS, CDR2 YYNGEE. The CDR3 coding sequence is TGTGCCAGCAGCGTTGATCAGCCCCAGCATTTT. Translated: CASSVDQPQHF.

The sample holds a few counts of this clonotype. V gene TRBV4-1 combines with J gene TRBJ2-7; TRBD2 agrees at 9 bases. The CDR3 runs 16 residues. Germline trimming cut 1 base from V and 3 bases from J; bases unmatched to any gene: 7. Germline assignment: CDR1 MGHRA and CDR2 YSYEKL. The CDR3 region is CASSQGLSGRSYEQYF. DNA for the CDR3: TGCGCCAGCAGCCAAGGTTTAAGCGGGAGGAGCTACGAGCAGTACTTC.

The chain uses TRBV7-2 and TRBJ2-7; perhaps TRBD1 as D (7 bases). CDR3 length equals 14 residues. The V gene lost 0 bases and the J gene lost 6 bases, with 12 bases spanning the gap. Germline lookup yields CDR1 SGHTA and CDR2 FQGNSA. The CDR3 sequence: CASSLAEGAFEQYF. The CDR3 nucleotides are TGTGCCAGCAGCTTAGCGGAGGGGGCTTTCGAGCAGTACTTC.

In this sample, this clonotype turned up a few times. The CDR3 DNA follows: TGTGCCAGCAAGATACAGGGCCCCTTTGAAAAACTGTTTTTT. This sequence encodes CASKIQGPFEKLFF. The chain links TRBV28 to TRBJ1-4; D may be TRBD1 (6 bases). There are 14 residues in the CDR3. Germline CDR1 is MDHEN and CDR2 is SYDVKM. Trimming took 7 bases from V and 7 from J, leaving 16 bases between them.